This entry features one T cell receptor beta chain sequence. Sequenced by immunoSEQ multiplex PCR; TCRdb stores in-frame clones only, minus some. The sample has approximately 420,000 clones, 70% to 90% seen once. The data are from a study of Ad26.COV2.S vaccination and SARS-CoV-2 variants. Treatment: around 19 received Ad26.COV2.S at low or high dose, single or two shots; about 5 received placebo; per-sample allocation not given. All samples were drawn on day 63, counting from the first vaccine or placebo injection. Donation came from an adult in Boston who was aged 18-55 years. Wuhan-strain spike was delivered by a replication-incompetent Ad26 vector. This sequence originates from a person aged 18-65 years who received the Ad26.COV2.S COVID-19 vaccine or a placebo. The sample in question was peripheral blood, obtained in a trial of Ad26.COV2.S vaccine versus placebo.

CDR3 region: CASSLVQGDSDEQFF. The CDR3 nucleotides read TGTGCCAGCAGCTTAGTACAGGGGGACAGTGATGAGCAGTTCTTC. V gene TRBV11-2 combines with J gene TRBJ2-1, with 8 bases identical to TRBD1. The length of the CDR3 is 15 residues. The V and J ends lost 1 base and 8 bases, in that order; junction bases with no gene match: 7. Germline CDR1 SGHAT, CDR2 FQNNGV.